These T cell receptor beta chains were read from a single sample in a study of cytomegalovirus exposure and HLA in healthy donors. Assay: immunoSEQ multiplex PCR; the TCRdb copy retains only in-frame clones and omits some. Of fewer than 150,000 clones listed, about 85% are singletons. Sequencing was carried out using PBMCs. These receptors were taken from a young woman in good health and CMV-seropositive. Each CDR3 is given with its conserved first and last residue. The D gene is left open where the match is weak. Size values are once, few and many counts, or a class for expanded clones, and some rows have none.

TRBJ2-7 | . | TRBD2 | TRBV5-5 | TGTGCCAGCAGCGCGGGGGGGCCCCACGAGCAGTACTTC | CASSAGGPHEQYF
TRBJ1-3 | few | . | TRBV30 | TGTGCCTGGAGTGTCGCGGGGGCGACTGGAAACACCATATATTTT | CAWSVAGATGNTIYF
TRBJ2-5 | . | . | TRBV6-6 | TGTGCCAGCAGCCCCGTAGACCAAGAGACCCAGTACTTC | CASSPVDQETQYF
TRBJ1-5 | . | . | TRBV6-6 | TGTGCCAGCAGCCTACAGGAGAATCAGCCCCAGCATTTT | CASSLQENQPQHF
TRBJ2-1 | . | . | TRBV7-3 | TGTGCCAGCAGCAGTACTAGCAGCCATGAGCAGTTCTTC | CASSSTSSHEQFF
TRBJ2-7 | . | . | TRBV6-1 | TGTGCCAGCAGAGCACAGGCCTCCTACGAGCAGTACTTC | CASRAQASYEQYF
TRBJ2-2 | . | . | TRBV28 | TGTGCCAGCAGTCCGCAGGGTGGTGTTTCCACCGGGGAGCTGTTTTTT | CASSPQGGVSTGELFF
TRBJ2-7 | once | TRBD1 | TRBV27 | TGTGCCAGCAGTGTGGACAGGACCTACGAGCAGTACTTC | CASSVDRTYEQYF
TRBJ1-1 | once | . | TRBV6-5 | TGTGCCAGCAGTCCCGGACTCTCTTCAGCGGCTTTCTTT | CASSPGLSSAAFF
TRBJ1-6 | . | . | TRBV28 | TGTGCCAGCAGTTCCATCCAGGACAGTGGTAATAATTCACCCCTCCACTTT | CASSSIQDSGNNSPLHF
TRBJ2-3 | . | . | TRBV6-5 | TGTGCCAGCAGTTACTCGGGGGTCGGGGGATATACGCAGTATTTT | CASSYSGVGGYTQYF
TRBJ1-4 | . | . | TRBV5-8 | TGTGCCAGCAGCCGTCAGCTTACAGCGATCGGCTATTCGGGAGAAAAACTGTTTTTT | CASSRQLTAIGYSGEKLFF